At least ten counts were recorded for the clone carrying this TCR beta chain. This sample was taken from a study of T-cell reconstitution after alpha-beta-depleted transplantation in children. Germline values: CDR1 ENHRY, CDR2 SYGVKD. Trimming stripped 6 bases from V and 0 bases from J, with 11 bases between. CDR3 length: 15 amino acids. Preparing the TCRbeta library involved the use of unique molecular identifiers. TCRdb itself ran the PCR reads through MiXCR, one entry per CDR3 protein. The sample consists of 200,000 to 250,000 distinct CDR3 sequences, approximately 12% of them appearing once. The material was PBMCs from the stem cell graft donor, obtained from the stem cell graft. The origin of this receptor is a human donor who donated a stem cell graft to a child with acute lymphoblastic leukemia. V gene TRBV10-3 combines with J gene TRBJ2-2; D perhaps matches TRBD1 (6 bases). CDR3 nucleotides: TGTGCCATCAGACCAGGGGCTCCGAACACCGGGGAGCTGTTTTTT. It yields the protein CAIRPGAPNTGELFF.